This T cell receptor beta chain was documented in a study of cytomegalovirus exposure and HLA in healthy donors. Study as a whole: Among 150 million to 200 million T cells, an earlier analysis found roughly 120 million unique TCR beta sequences.

Trimming removed 2 bases at V and 10 bases at J, with 21 bases between. CDR3 length: 16 amino acids. Germline-derived CDR1 and CDR2 are SGHVS and FQNEAQ. Primers for the PCR totalled 60 Vbeta and 13 Jbeta. Here immunoSEQ multiplex PCR was the method, and the copy in TCRdb shows in-frame clones only, minus some. The sample includes around 150,000 clones, roughly 63% of them seen just once. The chain is built from TRBV7-8 and TRBJ2-1, with D maybe TRBD2 (5 bases). Sequencing was carried out using PBMCs. This receptor was taken from a woman aged 55-69 years in good health and CMV-seropositive. CDR3 DNA sequence: TGTGCCAGCAGCTTACTTAGCGCCCGTCGAATGGCGGAGCAGTTCTTC. This sequence encodes CASSLLSARRMAEQFF.